This T cell receptor (beta chain) was identified during a study of radiation and T cells in renal cell carcinoma. Described treatment: 15 Gy SBRT to primary tumor, nephrectomy 4 weeks later. Nephrectomy followed 15 Gy stereotactic body radiation by 4 weeks. V was cut by 0 bases and J by 4 bases, with 7 bases left in between. Germline CDR1 reads SGDLS; CDR2 reads YYNGEE. CDR3 length: 13 amino acids. Sequenced by immunoSEQ multiplex PCR; TCRdb stores in-frame clones only, minus some. The data hold 10,000 to 15,000 clones, with more than 30% observed a single time. This clone was observed a single time. The gene calls are TRBV9 and TRBJ1-1; D not resolved. This clonotype was sampled from a man in his fifties or sixties with renal cell carcinoma. The sample consisted of tumor tissue, taken from a patient whose treatment included radiotherapy and nephrectomy. As DNA, the CDR3 is TGTGCCAGCAGCGTAGCGCCAGCCACTGAAGCTTTCTTT. It yields the protein CASSVAPATEAFF.